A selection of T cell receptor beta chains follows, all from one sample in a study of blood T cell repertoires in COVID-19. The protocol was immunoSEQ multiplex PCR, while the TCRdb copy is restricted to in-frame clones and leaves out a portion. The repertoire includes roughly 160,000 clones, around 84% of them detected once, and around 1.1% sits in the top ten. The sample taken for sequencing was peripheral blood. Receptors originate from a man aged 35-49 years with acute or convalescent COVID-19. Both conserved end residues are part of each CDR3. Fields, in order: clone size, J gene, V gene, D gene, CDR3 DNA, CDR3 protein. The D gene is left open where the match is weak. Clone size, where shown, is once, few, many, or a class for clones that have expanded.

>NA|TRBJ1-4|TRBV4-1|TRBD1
TGCGCCAGCAGCCAGCCCCTTCAGGGGGCCAATGAAAAACTGTTTTTT
CASSQPLQGANEKLFF
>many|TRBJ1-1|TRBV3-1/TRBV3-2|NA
TGTGCCAGCAGCCGCGGCTTAACTGAAGCTTTCTTT
CASSRGLTEAFF
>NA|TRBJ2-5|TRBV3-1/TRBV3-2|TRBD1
TGTGCCAGCAGCCACGAACCCGAGACAGGGGATGAGACCCAGTACTTC
CASSHEPETGDETQYF
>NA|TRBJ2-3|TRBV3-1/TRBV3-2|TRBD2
TGTGCCAGCAGCCCAAGAGGGCGGGGGGCAGATACGCAGTATTTT
CASSPRGRGADTQYF
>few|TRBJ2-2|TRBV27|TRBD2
TGTGCCAGCAGTTTATTTGCGGGACTAGCGGGGGGCGGGAACACCGGGGAGCTGTTTTTT
CASSLFAGLAGGGNTGELFF
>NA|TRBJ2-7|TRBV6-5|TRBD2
TGTGCCAGCAGTTCCGGACTAGCTGCCTACGAGCAGTACTTC
CASSSGLAAYEQYF
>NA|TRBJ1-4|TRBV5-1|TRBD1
TGCGCCAGCAGCCCGGGGACGACAGGGCAAAAACTGTTTTTT
CASSPGTTGQKLFF
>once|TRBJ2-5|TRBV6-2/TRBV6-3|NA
TGTGCCAGCAGTTACCAGGGTGTAGAGACCCAGTACTTC
CASSYQGVETQYF
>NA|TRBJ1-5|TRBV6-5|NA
TGTGCCAGCAGGTTACAGGGAGTGACCCAGCATTTT
CASRLQGVTQHF
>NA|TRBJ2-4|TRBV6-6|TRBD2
TGTGCCAGCAGTTACTCGGTTGGAGCGGGGGCAAACATTCAGTACTTC
CASSYSVGAGANIQYF
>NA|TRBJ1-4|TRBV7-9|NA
TGTGCCAGCAGCTTAGGACCACTGCCGGGGGAAAAACTGTTTTTT
CASSLGPLPGEKLFF
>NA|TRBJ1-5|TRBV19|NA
TGTGCCAGTAGTACCCTCCCTGGGGCAGGACAGCCCCAGCATTTT
CASSTLPGAGQPQHF
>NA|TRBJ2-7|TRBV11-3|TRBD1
TGTGCCAGCAGCTTAATGGGACAGAGCTACGAGCAGTACTTC
CASSLMGQSYEQYF
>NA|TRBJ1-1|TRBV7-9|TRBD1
TGTGCCAGCAGCTTTGTGGACAGGGGGTTGGACACTGAAGCTTTCTTT
CASSFVDRGLDTEAFF
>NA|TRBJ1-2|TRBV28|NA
TGTGCCAGCAGTTCTGCACGAGGCTATGGCTACACCTTC
CASSSARGYGYTF
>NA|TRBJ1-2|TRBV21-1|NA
TGTGCCAGCAGCAAGGGTTGCCACAGGGCCCGCGGAACTAACTATGGCTACACCTTC
CASSKGCHRARGTNYGYTF
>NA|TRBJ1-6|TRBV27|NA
TGTGCCAGCAGTGAAAGACAGGTAGTTTCACCCCTCCACTTT
CASSERQVVSPLHF
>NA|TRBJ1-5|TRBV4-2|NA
TGTGCCAGCAGCCAAGAATGGGCGGGTAGCAATCAGCCCCAGCATTTT
CASSQEWAGSNQPQHF
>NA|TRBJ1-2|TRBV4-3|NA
TGCGCCAGCAGCCAAGATCAGACTAACTATGGCTACACCTTC
CASSQDQTNYGYTF
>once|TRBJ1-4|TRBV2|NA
TGTGCCAGCACCCCACAGGGTTTCGAAAAACTGTTTTTT
CASTPQGFEKLFF
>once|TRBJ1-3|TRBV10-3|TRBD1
TGTGCCATCAGTGACTCTAGGACAGGCTCTGGAAACACCATATATTTT
CAISDSRTGSGNTIYF
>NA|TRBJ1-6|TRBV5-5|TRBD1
TGTGCCAGCAGTCGGGACAGAAATTCACCCCTCCACTTT
CASSRDRNSPLHF
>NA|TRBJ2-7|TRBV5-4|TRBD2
TGTGCCAGCAGCTTGTCACCTAGCGGGGGGACCTACGAGCAGTACTTC
CASSLSPSGGTYEQYF
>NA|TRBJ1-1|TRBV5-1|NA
TGCGCCAGCAGCCTTGACACTGAAGCTTTCTTT
CASSLDTEAFF
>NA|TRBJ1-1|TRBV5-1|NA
TGCGCCAGCAGCTCCTCGAACACTGAAGCTTTCTTT
CASSSSNTEAFF
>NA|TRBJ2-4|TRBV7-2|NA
TGTGCCAGCAGCGCCCTCCCGTCGGTTCCAGCCAAAAACATTCAGTACTTC
CASSALPSVPAKNIQYF
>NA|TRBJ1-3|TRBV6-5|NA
TGTGCCAGCAGTTCCCGGGAGAGGAGCTCTGGAAACACCATATATTTT
CASSSRERSSGNTIYF
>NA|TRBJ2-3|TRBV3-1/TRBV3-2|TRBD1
TGTGCCAGCAGCACCCGGGACAGGGCAACAGATACGCAGTATTTT
CASSTRDRATDTQYF
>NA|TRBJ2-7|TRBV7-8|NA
TGTGCCAGCAGCTTGAATACGGGACTCTCCTACGAGCAGTACTTC
CASSLNTGLSYEQYF
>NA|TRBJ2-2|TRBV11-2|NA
TGTGCCAGCAGCGCCCAGGGTGGCGGCACCGGGGAGCTGTTTTTT
CASSAQGGGTGELFF
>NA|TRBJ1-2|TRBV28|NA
TGTGCCAGCAGGTCCAGGAACTATGGCTACACCTTC
CASRSRNYGYTF
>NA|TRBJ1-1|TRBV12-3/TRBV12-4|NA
TGTGCCAGCAGTTATGGTGGACAGGAAGCTTTCTTT
CASSYGGQEAFF
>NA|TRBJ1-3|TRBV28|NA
TGTGCCAGCAGCCGTACAGGAATATATGGAAACACCATATATTTT
CASSRTGIYGNTIYF
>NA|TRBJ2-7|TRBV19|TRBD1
TGTGCCAGTAGTTTTGACAGGGGGCTTCGGGAGCAGTACTTC
CASSFDRGLREQYF
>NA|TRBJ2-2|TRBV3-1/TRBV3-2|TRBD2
TGTGCCAGCAGCCACCGAGCGGGGGGATTCACCGGGGAGCTGTTTTTT
CASSHRAGGFTGELFF